This T cell receptor (beta chain) was captured by sequencing in a study of tumor-infiltrating lymphocytes in primary liver carcinoma. The overall study: The study obtained roughly 3.5 to 7.13 million productive TCRbeta reads per sample, similar across tissue types. Study outcomes and limitations: Between tumor regions, pairs overlapped more than tumor-adjacent and tumor-blood pairs did.

Unsorted bulk tissue, about 19-32 mg of it, served as the source for co-extraction of RNA and DNA. Every patient in the cohort had a primary liver carcinoma. That carcinoma was treated by surgical resection. CDR1 is LGHNA and CDR2 is YSLEER in the germline V gene. The CDR3 spans 15 residues. Starting material of roughly 0.45 ug total RNA yielded TCR beta cDNA via a constant-region primer. Libraries of TCR beta came from three nested multiplex PCR rounds with slightly modified ARM-PCR. TRBV1-TRBV30 forward primers paired with a C-beta reverse primer drove the first two PCR rounds, approximately 11 cycles each. TCRdb recomputed calls from the multiplex PCR reads with MiXCR, one row per CDR3 protein. The sample shows fewer than 200,000 distinct CDR3 sequences, around four fifths of them seen only once. In the case of this clonotype: What it recognizes is unknown. One junction end disagrees with the germline gene, perhaps due to a read error.

This clonotype originated in a man aged 35 to 55 with primary liver carcinoma and hepatitis B virus infection. The chain couples TRBV4-3 to TRBJ2-7, with D perhaps matching TRBD2 (6 bases). The sample taken for sequencing was tumor tissue from primary liver carcinoma. The CDR3 region is CTSSQDRATGDEQYF. The CDR3 DNA reads as TGCACCAGCAGCCAAGATAGGGCGACGGGAGACGAGCAGTACTTC.